This entry lists 19 T cell receptor beta chains sequenced from one sample in a study of Tregs in tolerant kidney transplant recipients. This table comes from immunoSEQ multiplex PCR, and its TCRdb copy is limited to in-frame clones, with some not included. The top ten clones hold around 0.64% of a sample with around 230,000 clones, about 80% of them seen once. Specimen: CD4+ T cells from blood. These receptors came from a human donor in good health.

The chain employs TRBV6-1 and TRBJ1-2; D uncertain. The CDR3 loop spans 11 amino acids. Germline values: CDR1 MNHNS, CDR2 SASEGT. With 5 bases removed from V and 3 bases from J, the gap between germline ends came to 4 bases. In DNA form, the CDR3 reads TGTGCCAGCAGTTGGGACTATGGCTACACCTTC. This gives the protein CASSWDYGYTF.

The chain couples TRBV7-2 to TRBJ2-7; 10 positions agree with TRBD2. The V gene's germline CDR1 is SGHTA and CDR2 FQGNSA. CDR3 length: 15 amino acids. Unmatched junction bases numbered 6, after V lost 5 bases and J lost 2 bases. Here the CDR3 reads CASSITSGDTYEQYF. DNA of the CDR3: TGTGCCAGCAGCATTACTAGCGGGGATACCTACGAGCAGTACTTC.

The V and J genes are TRBV29-1 and TRBJ1-1; D might be TRBD1 (5 bases). The CDR3 has 13 amino acids. Germline CDR1 reads SQVTM; CDR2 reads ANQGSEA. V was trimmed by 4 bases and J by 5 bases, leaving 14 bases between them. CDR3 nucleotides: TGCAGCGTTGTGGGCAGGGTAGGAACTGAAGCTTTCTTT. It codes for CSVVGRVGTEAFF. The full variable domain, its missing parts supplied by reference TRBV29-1 and TRBJ1-1, is SAVISQKPSRDICQRGTSLTIQCQVDSQVTMMFWYRQQPGQSLTLIATANQGSEATYESGFVIDKFPISRPNLTFSTLTVSNMSPEDSSIYLCSVVGRVGTEAFFGQGTRLTVV.

In regard to this clone: Other DNA sequences from this sample encode an identical CDR3 as well. The CDR3 region is CASSLDRVYGYTF. Written as DNA, the CDR3 is TGTGCCAGCAGCCTAGACCGGGTCTATGGCTACACCTTC. The gene calls are TRBV7-9 and TRBJ1-2; no firm D call. The CDR3 totals 13 residues. V was pared by 5 bases and J by 4 bases, with 11 bases between. Germline V gives CDR1 SEHNR, CDR2 FQNEAQ (reference sequence).

The V and J genes are TRBV30 and TRBJ2-1; a weak D match, TRBD1 (6 bases). Germline V gene data show CDR1 as GTSNPN and CDR2 as SVGIG (reference sequence). V dropped 0 bases and J dropped 2 bases, with 11 bases sitting between them. The CDR3 runs to 15 residues. The DNA of the CDR3 is TGTGCCTGGAGTGTTAGGGGGTCCACCTACAATGAGCAGTTCTTC. Translated, it gives CAWSVRGSTYNEQFF.

This chain uses TRBV28 with TRBJ1-4; D remains ambiguous. CDR1 and CDR2 (germline): MDHEN, SYDVKM. The CDR3 has 11 residues. V dropped 11 bases and J dropped 14 bases, with 18 bases sitting between them. The CDR3 DNA follows: TGTGCCGTCGGTCCGGAGGATAGGCTGTTTTTT. It is translated as CAVGPEDRLFF. Drawing the rest from reference TRBV28 and TRBJ1-4, the complete variable domain is DVKVTQSSRYLVKRTGEKVFLECVQDMDHENMFWYRQDPGLGLRLIYFSYDVKMKEKGDIPEGYSVSREKKERFSLILESASTNQTSMYLCAVGPEDRLFFGSGTQLSVL.

The chain has TRBV7-6 and TRBJ1-4; 7 positions agree with TRBD1. The CDR3 loop spans 14 amino acids. Germline trimming cut 1 base from V and 7 bases from J; bases unmatched to any gene: 3. The germline V gene encodes CDR1 SGHVS and CDR2 FNYEAQ. DNA of the CDR3: TGTGCCAGCAGCTTAGGACAGGGTGGTGAAAAACTGTTTTTT. It yields the protein CASSLGQGGEKLFF. The variable domain in full, with the rest retrieved from reference TRBV7-6 and TRBJ1-4, is GAGVSQSPRYKVTKRGQDVALRCDPISGHVSLYWYRQALGQGPEFLTYFNYEAQQDKSGLPNDRFSAERPEGSISTLTIQRTEQRDSAMYRCASSLGQGGEKLFFGSGTQLSVL.

The V gene is TRBV6-6, the J gene TRBJ1-1; no clear D. This CDR3 has 14 amino acids. The germline CDR1 and CDR2 sequences are MNHNY and SVGAGI (reference sequence). V was shortened by 5 bases and J by 4 bases, with 14 bases between the two germline ends. In DNA, the CDR3 is TGTGCCAGCAGTCCCTCCCTCGGAGGCACTGAAGCTTTCTTT. Translation gives CASSPSLGGTEAFF.

This chain connects TRBV6-6 to TRBJ2-5; 13 bases fit TRBD2. Trimming removed 6 bases from V and 5 bases from J; junction bases left unmatched: 3. Germline CDR1 MNHNY, CDR2 SVGAGI (reference sequence). This CDR3 region has 14 residues. The CDR3 reads CASRGLAGEETQYF. The CDR3 region has the DNA TGTGCCAGCAGAGGACTAGCGGGAGAGGAGACCCAGTACTTC.

The chain is built from TRBV7-2 and TRBJ1-1; the D gene is possibly TRBD1 (5 bases). The V end was cut by 6 bases, the J end by 5 bases, with 13 bases between. CDR1 is SGHTA and CDR2 is FQGNSA in the germline V gene. CDR3 length equals 13 residues. Here the CDR3 reads CASSWYRRTEAFF. In DNA form, the CDR3 reads TGTGCCAGCAGTTGGTACAGGAGGACTGAAGCTTTCTTT.

On this clone itself: The same CDR3 arises from other DNA sequences in this sample as well. The chain combines TRBV20-1 with TRBJ2-5; D not resolved. The germline V gene has CDR1 DFQATT and CDR2 SNEGSKA (reference sequence). Deletions cut 5 bases from V and 4 bases from J, with 8 bases between. The CDR3 is made up of 11 amino acids. CDR3 nucleotide sequence: TGCAGTGCTTTGACGAGAGAGACCCAGTACTTC. Protein product: CSALTRETQYF.

V and J are TRBV12-5 and TRBJ2-2; D may be TRBD1 (5 bases). This CDR3 is built from 18 residues. Germline V gene data show CDR1 as LGHNT and CDR2 as FRNRAP. Trimming took off 0 bases at V and 1 base at J, with 15 bases between the two ends. CDR3 sequence (DNA): TGTGCTAGTGGTTTGGTACTCGATGGCAGGGTGAACACCGGGGAGCTGTTTTTT. Its translation: CASGLVLDGRVNTGELFF.

This chain links TRBV5-1 with TRBJ2-3; 10 nucleotides match TRBD2. After removal of 4 bases from V and 0 bases from J, the junction contained 5 bases not matched to a gene. The germline V gene has CDR1 SGHRS and CDR2 YFSETQ. This CDR3 is built from 16 residues. CDR3 amino acids: CASSPGTSASTDTQYF. The CDR3 DNA sequence: TGCGCCAGCAGCCCGGGGACTAGCGCCAGCACAGATACGCAGTATTTT.

This clone has a handful of counts. The chain joins TRBV11-1 to TRBJ2-7; TRBD1 might be the D (5 bases). The CDR3 contains 15 residues. Germline CDR1 and CDR2: SGHAT and FQDESV (reference sequence). V dropped 2 bases and J dropped 7 bases, with 18 bases sitting between them. The CDR3 sequence: CASSLRGSTRLEQYF. The CDR3 DNA reads as TGTGCCAGCAGCTTAAGGGGCAGCACCAGGTTGGAGCAGTACTTC.

This clone was seen a single time. The chain combines TRBV6-5 with TRBJ1-4; no reliable D call. The germline V and J ends were trimmed by 0 bases and 5 bases, with 7 bases remaining between them. The CDR3 covers 14 residues. Germline loops: CDR1 MNHEY, CDR2 SVGAGI. The CDR3 sequence: CASSYSNGNEKLFF. The CDR3 nucleotides are TGTGCCAGCAGTTACTCGAACGGGAATGAAAAACTGTTTTTT.

The chain links TRBV6-1 to TRBJ2-2; D is unresolved. The germline V and J ends were trimmed by 4 bases and 8 bases, with 8 bases remaining between them. CDR3 length: 12 residues. Germline V gene lookup returns CDR1 MNHNS and CDR2 SASEGT. The DNA of the CDR3 is TGTGCCAGCAGTGCGTCTTGGGGGGAGCTGTTTTTT. The encoded protein is CASSASWGELFF.

The CDR3 nucleotides are TGTGCCAGCAGTTTATCTGGCGGGTATAGCAATCAGCCCCAGCATTTT. It yields the protein CASSLSGGYSNQPQHF. The chain couples TRBV27 to TRBJ1-5; D remains unclear. Trimming left V 0 bases short and J 0 bases short, with 9 bases between. From germline, CDR1 is MNHEY and CDR2 SMNVEV (reference sequence). The CDR3 totals 16 residues.

The chain recombines TRBV4-1 with TRBJ2-3; possible D gene TRBD2, 6 bases. V was clipped by 0 bases and J by 3 bases, with 7 bases between them. Per the germline V gene, CDR1 is MGHRA and CDR2 is YSYEKL. The CDR3 extends over 14 amino acids. CDR3 DNA: TGCGCCAGCAGCCAAGACGGGAGAACAGATACGCAGTATTTT. Translating gives CASSQDGRTDTQYF.

The chain is built from TRBV6-4 and TRBJ2-3, with TRBD2 matching over 7 bases. CDR1 and CDR2 (germline): MRHNA, SNTAGT. With 3 bases clipped from V and 0 bases from J, the junction kept 3 bases outside the gene matches. The CDR3 has 15 residues. DNA for the CDR3: TGTGCCAGCAGTGAAGGTAGCGGGAGCACAGATACGCAGTATTTT. The encoded protein is CASSEGSGSTDTQYF.